The following is a T cell receptor beta chain sequence with its context. This specimen comes from a study of blood T cell repertoires in COVID-19. Study in general: Acute-phase and convalescent COVID-19 samples originated in the United States, Italy and Spain.

Enrolled during active infection, Seattle patients were then followed longitudinally. Study processing details: It was from reference gene primer amplification that nucleated cell counts were estimated. TCRdb keeps only in-frame clones here, not all; method: immunoSEQ multiplex PCR. V and J calls and clone size are those listed in that table; D and trimming were worked out from the DNA. Found here are 250,000 to 400,000 clones, approximately 89% of them singletons; the top ten hold under 2%. V was pared by 6 bases and J by 4 bases, with 18 bases between. The CDR3 runs to 16 residues. Germline CDR1 and CDR2: MNHEY and SMNVEV (reference sequence).

The sample was peripheral blood. This chain joins TRBV27 and TRBJ2-2; weak D call: TRBD2 (6 bases). This receptor was taken from a woman aged 25 to 39 with COVID-19, enrolled during active disease. The CDR3 is CASRPDGRGVTGELFF. In nucleotides, the CDR3 is TGTGCCAGCAGACCGGATGGGCGGGGCGTCACCGGGGAGCTGTTTTTT.